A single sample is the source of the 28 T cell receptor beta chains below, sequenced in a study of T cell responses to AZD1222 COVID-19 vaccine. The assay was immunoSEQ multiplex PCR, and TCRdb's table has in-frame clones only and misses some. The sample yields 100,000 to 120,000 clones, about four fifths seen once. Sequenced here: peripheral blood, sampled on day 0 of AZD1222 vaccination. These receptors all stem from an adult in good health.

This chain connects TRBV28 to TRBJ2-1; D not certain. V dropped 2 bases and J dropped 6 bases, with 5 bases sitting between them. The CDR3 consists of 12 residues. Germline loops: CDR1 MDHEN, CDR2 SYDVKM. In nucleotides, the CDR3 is TGTGCCAGCAGTTTAAGGTTCAATGAGCAGTTCTTC. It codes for CASSLRFNEQFF.

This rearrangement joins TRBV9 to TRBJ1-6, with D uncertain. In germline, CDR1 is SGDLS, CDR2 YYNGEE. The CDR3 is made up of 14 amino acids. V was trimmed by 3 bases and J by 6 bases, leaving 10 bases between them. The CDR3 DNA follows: TGTGCCAGCAGCGCGACCGTAGCTAATTCACCCCTCCACTTT. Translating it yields CASSATVANSPLHF.

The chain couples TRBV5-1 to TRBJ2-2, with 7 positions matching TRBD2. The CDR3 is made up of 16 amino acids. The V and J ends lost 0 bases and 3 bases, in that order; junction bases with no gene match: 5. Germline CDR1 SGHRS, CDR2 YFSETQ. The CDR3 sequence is CASSLGLADYTGELFF. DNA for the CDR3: TGCGCCAGCAGCTTGGGTCTAGCGGACTACACCGGGGAGCTGTTTTTT. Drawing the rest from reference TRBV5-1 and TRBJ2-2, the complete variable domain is KAGVTQTPRYLIKTRGQQVTLSCSPISGHRSVSWYQQTPGQGLQFLFEYFSETQRNKGNFPGRFSGRQFSNSRSEMNVSTLELGDSALYLCASSLGLADYTGELFFGEGSRLTVL.

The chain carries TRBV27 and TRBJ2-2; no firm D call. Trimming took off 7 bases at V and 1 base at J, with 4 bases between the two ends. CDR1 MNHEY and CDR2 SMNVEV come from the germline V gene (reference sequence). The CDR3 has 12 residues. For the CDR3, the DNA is TGTGCCAGCACGGAGAACACCGGGGAGCTGTTTTTT. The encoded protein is CASTENTGELFF.

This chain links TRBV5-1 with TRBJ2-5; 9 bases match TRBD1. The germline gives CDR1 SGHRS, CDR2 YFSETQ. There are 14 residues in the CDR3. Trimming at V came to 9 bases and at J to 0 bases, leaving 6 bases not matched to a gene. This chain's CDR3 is CATRTGAHQETQYF. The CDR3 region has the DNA TGCGCCACCAGGACAGGGGCCCACCAAGAGACCCAGTACTTC.

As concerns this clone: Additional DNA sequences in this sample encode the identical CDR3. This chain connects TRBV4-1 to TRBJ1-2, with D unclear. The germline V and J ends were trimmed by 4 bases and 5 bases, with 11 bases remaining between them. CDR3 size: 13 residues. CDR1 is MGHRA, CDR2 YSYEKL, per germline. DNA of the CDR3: TGCGCCAGCAGCCCAAGGGCCCCTTATGGCTACACCTTC. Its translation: CASSPRAPYGYTF.

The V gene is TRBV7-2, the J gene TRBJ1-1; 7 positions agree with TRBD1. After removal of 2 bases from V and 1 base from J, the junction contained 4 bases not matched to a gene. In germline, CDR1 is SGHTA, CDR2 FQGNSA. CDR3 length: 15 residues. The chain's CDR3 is CASSLQRGPNTEAFF. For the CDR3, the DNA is TGTGCCAGCAGCTTACAAAGGGGGCCGAACACTGAAGCTTTCTTT.

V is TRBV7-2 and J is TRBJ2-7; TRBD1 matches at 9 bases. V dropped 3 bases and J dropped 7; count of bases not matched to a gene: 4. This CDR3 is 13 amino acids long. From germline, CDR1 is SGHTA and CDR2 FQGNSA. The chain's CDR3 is CASSFDRGEEQYF. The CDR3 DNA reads TGTGCCAGCAGCTTCGACAGGGGGGAGGAGCAGTACTTC.

CDR3: CASSLDVTTTYEQYF. CDR3 DNA sequence: TGTGCCAGCAGCTTGGACGTTACGACTACCTACGAGCAGTACTTC. This chain connects TRBV14 to TRBJ2-7; D may be TRBD2 (5 bases). The germline V gene encodes CDR1 SGHDN and CDR2 FVKESK. V was shortened by 5 bases and J by 2 bases, with 16 bases between the two germline ends. There are 15 residues in the CDR3.

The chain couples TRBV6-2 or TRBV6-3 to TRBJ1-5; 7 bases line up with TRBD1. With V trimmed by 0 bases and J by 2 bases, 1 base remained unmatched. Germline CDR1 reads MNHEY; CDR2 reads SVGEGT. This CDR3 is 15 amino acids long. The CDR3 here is CASSYSTGRNQPQHF. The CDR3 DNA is TGTGCCAGCAGTTACTCGACAGGGCGCAATCAGCCCCAGCATTTT.

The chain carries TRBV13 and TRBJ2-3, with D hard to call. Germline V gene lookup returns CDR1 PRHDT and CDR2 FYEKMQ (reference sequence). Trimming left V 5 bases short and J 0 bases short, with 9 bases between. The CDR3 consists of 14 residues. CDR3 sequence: CASSPRPSTDTQYF. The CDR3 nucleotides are TGTGCCAGCAGCCCGCGCCCTAGCACAGATACGCAGTATTTT.

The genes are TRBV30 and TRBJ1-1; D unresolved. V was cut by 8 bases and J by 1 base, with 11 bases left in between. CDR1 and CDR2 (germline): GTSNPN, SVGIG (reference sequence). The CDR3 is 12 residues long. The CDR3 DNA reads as TGTGCCGGACGCCGGGGGAACACTGAAGCTTTCTTT. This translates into CAGRRGNTEAFF. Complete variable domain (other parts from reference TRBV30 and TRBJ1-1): SQTIHQWPATLVQPVGSPLSLECTVEGTSNPNLYWYRQAAGRGLQLLFYSVGIGQISSEVPQNLSASRPQDRQFILSSKKLLLSDSGFYLCAGRRGNTEAFFGQGTRLTVV.

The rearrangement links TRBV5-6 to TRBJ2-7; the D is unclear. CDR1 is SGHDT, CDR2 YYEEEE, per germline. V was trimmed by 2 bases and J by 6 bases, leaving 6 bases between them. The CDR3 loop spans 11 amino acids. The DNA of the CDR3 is TGTGCCAGCAGCTTTTTCTCCGAGCAGTACTTC. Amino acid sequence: CASSFFSEQYF. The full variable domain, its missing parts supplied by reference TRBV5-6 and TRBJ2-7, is DAGVTQSPTHLIKTRGQQVTLRCSPKSGHDTVSWYQQALGQGPQFIFQYYEEEERQRGNFPDRFSGHQFPNYSSELNVNALLLGDSALYLCASSFFSEQYFGPGTRLTVT.

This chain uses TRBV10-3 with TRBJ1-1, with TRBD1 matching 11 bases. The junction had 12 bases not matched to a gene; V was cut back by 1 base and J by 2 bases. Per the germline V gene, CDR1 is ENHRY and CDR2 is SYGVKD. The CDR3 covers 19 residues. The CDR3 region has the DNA TGTGCCATCAGTGAGTACCCCCTGGGACAGGGGGGACTTAACACTGAAGCTTTCTTT. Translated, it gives CAISEYPLGQGGLNTEAFF.

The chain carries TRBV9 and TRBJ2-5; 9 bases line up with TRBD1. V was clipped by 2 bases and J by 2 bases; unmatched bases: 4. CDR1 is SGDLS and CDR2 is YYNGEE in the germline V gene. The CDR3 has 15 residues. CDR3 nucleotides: TGTGCCAGCAGCGTGGGACAGGGCTTTCAAGAGACCCAGTACTTC. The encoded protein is CASSVGQGFQETQYF.

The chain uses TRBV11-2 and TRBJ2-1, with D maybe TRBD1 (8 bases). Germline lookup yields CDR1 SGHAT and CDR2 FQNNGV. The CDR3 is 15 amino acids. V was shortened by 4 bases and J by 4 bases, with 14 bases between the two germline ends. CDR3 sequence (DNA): TGTGCCAGCAGCTCCGGACAGGGAGGGTACAATGAGCAGTTCTTC. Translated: CASSSGQGGYNEQFF.

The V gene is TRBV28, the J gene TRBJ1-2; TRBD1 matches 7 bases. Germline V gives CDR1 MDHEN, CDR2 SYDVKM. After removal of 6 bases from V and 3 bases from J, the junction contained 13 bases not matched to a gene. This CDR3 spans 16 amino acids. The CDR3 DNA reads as TGTGCCAGCAGCTATGGGACAGCTCTTAATCACTATGGCTACACCTTC. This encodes CASSYGTALNHYGYTF.

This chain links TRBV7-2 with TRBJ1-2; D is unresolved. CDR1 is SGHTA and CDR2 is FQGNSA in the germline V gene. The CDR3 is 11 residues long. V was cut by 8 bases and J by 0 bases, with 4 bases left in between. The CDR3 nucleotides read TGTGCCAGCGGGACTAACTATGGCTACACCTTC. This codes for CASGTNYGYTF.

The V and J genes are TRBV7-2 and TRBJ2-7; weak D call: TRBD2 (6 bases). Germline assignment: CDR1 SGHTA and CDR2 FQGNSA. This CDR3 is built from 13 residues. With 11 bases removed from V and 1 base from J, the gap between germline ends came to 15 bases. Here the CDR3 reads CASGYLASYEQYF. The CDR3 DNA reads TGTGCCTCGGGGTATCTAGCGTCCTACGAGCAGTACTTC.

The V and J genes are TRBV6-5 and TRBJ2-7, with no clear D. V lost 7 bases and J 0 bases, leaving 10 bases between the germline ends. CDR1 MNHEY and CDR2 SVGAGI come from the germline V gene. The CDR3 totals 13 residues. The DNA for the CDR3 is TGTGCCAGCAATCAGCGAACCTCCTACGAGCAGTACTTC. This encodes CASNQRTSYEQYF.

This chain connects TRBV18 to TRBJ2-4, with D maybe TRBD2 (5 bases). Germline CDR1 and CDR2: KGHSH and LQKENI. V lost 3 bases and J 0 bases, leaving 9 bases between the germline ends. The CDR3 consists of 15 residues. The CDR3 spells CASSPPEVAKNIQYF. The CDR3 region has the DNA TGTGCCAGCTCACCCCCGGAGGTAGCCAAAAACATTCAGTACTTC.

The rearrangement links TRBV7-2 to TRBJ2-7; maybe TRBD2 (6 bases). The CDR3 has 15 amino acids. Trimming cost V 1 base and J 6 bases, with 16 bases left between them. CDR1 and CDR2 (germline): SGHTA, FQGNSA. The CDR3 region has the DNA TGTGCCAGCAGCTTAGAAGGGCCCGGGAGTCTCGAGCAGTACTTC. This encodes CASSLEGPGSLEQYF.

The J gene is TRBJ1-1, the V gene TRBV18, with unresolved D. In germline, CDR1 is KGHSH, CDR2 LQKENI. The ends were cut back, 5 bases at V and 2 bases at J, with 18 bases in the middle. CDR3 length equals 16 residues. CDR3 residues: CASSYTLTARNTEAFF. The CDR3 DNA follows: TGTGCCAGCTCATACACTCTAACAGCAAGAAACACTGAAGCTTTCTTT.

The CDR3 region is CASSPHRATNTGELFF. Written as DNA, the CDR3 is TGTGCCAGCAGCCCACATAGGGCCACGAACACCGGGGAGCTGTTTTTT. The chain joins TRBV7-2 to TRBJ2-2, with no clear D. The ends were cut back, 5 bases at V and 0 bases at J, with 13 bases in the middle. The CDR3 sequence is 16 residues long. Germline V gene sequence: CDR1 SGHTA, CDR2 FQGNSA.

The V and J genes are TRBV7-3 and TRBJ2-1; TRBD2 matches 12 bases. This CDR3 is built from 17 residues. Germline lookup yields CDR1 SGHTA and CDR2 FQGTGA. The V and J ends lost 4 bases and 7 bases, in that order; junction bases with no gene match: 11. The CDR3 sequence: CASSSRASGGARNEQFF. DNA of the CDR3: TGTGCCAGCAGCTCCCGCGCTAGCGGGGGGGCCAGGAATGAGCAGTTCTTC.

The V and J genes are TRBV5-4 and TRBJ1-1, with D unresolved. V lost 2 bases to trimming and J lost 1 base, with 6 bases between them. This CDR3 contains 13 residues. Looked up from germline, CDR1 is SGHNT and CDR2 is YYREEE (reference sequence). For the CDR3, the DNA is TGTGCCAGCAGCTTTTATGAGAACACTGAAGCTTTCTTT. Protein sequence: CASSFYENTEAFF.

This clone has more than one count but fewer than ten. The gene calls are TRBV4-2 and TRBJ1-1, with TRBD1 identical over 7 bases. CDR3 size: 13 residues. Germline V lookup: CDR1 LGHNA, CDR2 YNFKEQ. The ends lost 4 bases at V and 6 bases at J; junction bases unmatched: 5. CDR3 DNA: TGTGCCAGCAGCCGTACAGGGGCGCCTGAAGCTTTCTTT. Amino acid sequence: CASSRTGAPEAFF.

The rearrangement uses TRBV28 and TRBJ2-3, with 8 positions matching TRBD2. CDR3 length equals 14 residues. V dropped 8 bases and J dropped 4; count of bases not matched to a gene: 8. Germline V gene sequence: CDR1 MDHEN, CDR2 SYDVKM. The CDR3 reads CASWLRGGSDTQYF. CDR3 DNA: TGTGCCAGCTGGTTACGGGGGGGCTCAGATACGCAGTATTTT.